This T cell receptor (beta chain) was recovered during a study of CXCR3-negative and CXCR3-positive naive CD8 T cells. Study results and caveats: The study found that naive CXCR3-negative and CXCR3-positive cells shared TRBV-TRBJ usage, while memory cells differed. Each naive subset displayed comparably high diversity, whereas memory CD8+ cells displayed much lower diversity.

On this clonotype itself: Antigen: not known.

Germline V gene sequence: CDR1 SGHTA, CDR2 FQGNSA. The CDR3 length is 15 residues. TRB cDNA was prepared as libraries by UMI-labeled 5' RACE. Using the 5' RACE reads, TCRdb records one entry per CDR3 protein without DNA. This repertoire comprises 45,000 to 55,000 distinct CDR3 sequences; its ten largest clones make up 14% to 15%. The rearrangement links TRBV7-2 to TRBJ2-1. Source material: memory CD8+ T cells from blood. The sequence was obtained from a human donor in good health. Some clones in this sample may be carry-over from other donors' samples. CDR3: CASSLVASSYNEQFF.